Listed below are T cell receptor beta chains from one sample, sequenced in a study of blood T cell repertoires in COVID-19. The data were produced by immunoSEQ multiplex PCR, yet TCRdb's version contains in-frame clones alone and is incomplete. The table has about 230,000 clones, roughly 79% seen once. The sequenced material came from peripheral blood. Every receptor here comes from a woman of 80 years or more with COVID-19, enrolled during active disease. Each CDR3 is given without its conserved first and last residue. Size tells how often a clone was seen (once, few, many) or the class of an expanded clone, and some rows leave it out.

clone_size j_call v_call cdr3_aa
- TRBJ1-1 TRBV2 ASGNLPGQRNTEAF
- TRBJ2-7 TRBV21-1 ASSKDPGSHEQY
- TRBJ1-6 TRBV12-3/TRBV12-4 ASSSKLNSPLH
- TRBJ2-1 TRBV7-9 ASSKDSGRRNEQF
few TRBJ2-1 TRBV24-1 ATERVNEQF
- TRBJ2-7 TRBV29-1 SVRTGAEQY
- TRBJ1-1 TRBV11-3 ASSGAPQGQNTEAF
- TRBJ2-5 TRBV19 ASSRPGAKQETQY
- TRBJ1-4 TRBV5-1 ASRRASNEKLF
- TRBJ1-3 TRBV6-2/TRBV6-3 ASSSTGSSGNTIY
- TRBJ1-5 TRBV30 AWSPAGFSNQPQH